Below, one T cell receptor (beta chain) is given with its context. Its antigen is not identified. Sequenced by immunoSEQ multiplex PCR; TCRdb stores in-frame clones only, minus some. The sample yields 95,000 to 150,000 clones, roughly 93% seen once. There are 16 residues in the CDR3. The germline gives CDR1 SGHTA, CDR2 FQGTGA. J lost 5 bases, V lost 5 bases, and 13 bases had no gene match. The sample is drawn from a study of T cell responses to AZD1222 COVID-19 vaccine. At the level of the study: Pooling of second doses given at about 4 or about 12 weeks was done.

Findings of the study overall: Reports say nearly half of spike-specific TCRs go after unmutated variant regions. An increase in Spike-specific TCR breadth and depth was observed after two AZD1222 doses. Mostly white British, mostly female donors; authors suggested clonal diversity may be underestimated.

This sequence was found in an adult in good health. The sequencing used peripheral blood, collected on day 0 of AZD1222 vaccination. V usage is TRBV7-3 and J usage is TRBJ2-5; 8 positions match TRBD2. As DNA, the CDR3 is TGTGCCAGCAGCCCCCACGCGGCGGGGGGAGGGGAGACCCAGTACTTC. It encodes CASSPHAAGGGETQYF.